This T cell receptor beta chain came from a study of breast tumors, draining lymph nodes, adjacent tissues. Study-level findings and limits: Compared with basal-like, luminal-like tumors shared significantly more repertoire with nontumor tissue. Compared with lymph nodes, tumors were less diverse; compared with nontumor tissue, more. Data fit most tumor T cells coming from lymph node, expanding in tumor. That most tumor T cells come from lymph nodes remained unproven.

The CDR3 is 15 residues long. The germline V gene encodes CDR1 SGHVS and CDR2 FQNEAQ. In this sample, this clonotype turned up many times. The antigen remains unidentified. At one end, the junction sequence differs from germline, possibly due to a read error. Samples came from axillary lymph nodes draining the breast cancer. One entry per CDR3 protein, called by TCRdb with MiXCR from the multiplex PCR reads. The sample has over 150,000 distinct CDR3 sequences; about 32% are singletons. This receptor was taken from a female donor with breast cancer. Some clones in this sample may be carry-over from other donors' samples. The sequencing sample was made of axillary lymph node tissue. This rearrangement joins TRBV7-8 to TRBJ1-2; maybe TRBD1 (6 bases). Here the CDR3 reads CASSPERVRGFGYPF. CDR3 bases: TGTGCCAGCAGCCCAGAGAGGGTGAGGGGGTTCGGCTACCCCTTC.